The clone carrying this T cell receptor beta chain was observed once. Profiling relied on immunoSEQ multiplex PCR, and the TCRdb table lists in-frame clones only, not all of them. This table holds about 170,000 clones, around 89% found once. The CDR3 runs 12 residues. Trimming left V 4 bases short and J 8 bases short, with 11 bases between. Germline V lookup: CDR1 MGHDK, CDR2 SYGVNS. The source of the sample is a study of blood T cell repertoires in COVID-19. The clonotype was recovered from a woman under 30 who had recovered from COVID-19. The sample comprised PBMCs or T cells enriched from blood (not recorded which). J is TRBJ1-1 and V is TRBV25-1; D is undetermined. This chain's CDR3 is CASSGAIHEAFF. CDR3 bases: TGTGCCAGCAGTGGAGCTATCCACGAAGCTTTCTTT.